Sequencing of this T cell receptor beta chain was carried out in a study of regulatory T cells in long-lasting Graves disease. Study-wide results and limits: Persistent patients shared more public clonotypes (around 3,000) than new patients (roughly 1,000).

This clonotype was observed many times. Its matching antigen is unknown. The CDR3 consists of 13 residues. The germline V gene has CDR1 SGHVS and CDR2 FQNEAQ. V lost 5 bases and J 5 bases, leaving 12 bases between the germline ends. CDR3 regions were amplified by Arm-PCR using iRepertoire HTBI primers to build TCR beta libraries. In TCRdb, the multiplex PCR reads were re-called with MiXCR into one record per CDR3 protein. The table lists 560,000 or so distinct CDR3 sequences, around 15% of them singletons, with 12% in the top ten. Time point specified: newly diagnosed GD, antithyroid drugs for less than 3 months. From PBMCs, RNA was extracted and then used to make the TCR library. In each case, Graves' disease was diagnosed per American Thyroid Association guidelines. In this cohort, patients came from an endocrinology department located in Xi'an, China. This sample also belongs to another study, concerning T cells in Graves' hyperthyroidism and ophthalmopathy. That source notes: The diagnostic basis comprised clinical symptoms, serum thyroxine and TRAb, thyroid ultrasound and orbital computed tomography.

Material: peripheral blood mononuclear cells (PBMCs), obtained at new diagnosis, from a patient treated with antithyroid drugs. The genes are TRBV7-8 and TRBJ1-1; a weak D match, TRBD1 (5 bases). The TCR comes from a man aged 18-30 years with Graves disease. DNA of the CDR3: TGTGCCAGCAGCCCCCAAGGGGAGACTGAAGCTTTCTTT. It codes for CASSPQGETEAFF.